The present entry profiles one T cell receptor (beta chain) with its context. Only in-frame clones appear in the TCRdb table, and some are missing; sequencing was by immunoSEQ multiplex PCR. Counted here are around 70,000 clones, over 85% occurring once; the ten biggest clones make up approximately 0.031%. CDR1 KGHSH and CDR2 LQKENI come from the germline V gene. Unmatched junction bases numbered 9, after V lost 2 bases and J lost 5 bases. This CDR3 region has 16 residues. This sample was taken from a study of human thymus T cells. Thymus tissue was removed during corrective cardiac surgery. This sequence joins TRBV18 and TRBJ2-3; 8 nucleotides align to TRBD2. Sample: thymus tissue. The origin of this receptor is a girl in the first two years of life with a congenital heart defect but otherwise immunologically healthy. CDR3 sequence: CASSPKNGRALDTQYF. The DNA of the CDR3 is TGTGCCAGCTCACCAAAGAACGGGAGGGCCTTAGATACGCAGTATTTT.